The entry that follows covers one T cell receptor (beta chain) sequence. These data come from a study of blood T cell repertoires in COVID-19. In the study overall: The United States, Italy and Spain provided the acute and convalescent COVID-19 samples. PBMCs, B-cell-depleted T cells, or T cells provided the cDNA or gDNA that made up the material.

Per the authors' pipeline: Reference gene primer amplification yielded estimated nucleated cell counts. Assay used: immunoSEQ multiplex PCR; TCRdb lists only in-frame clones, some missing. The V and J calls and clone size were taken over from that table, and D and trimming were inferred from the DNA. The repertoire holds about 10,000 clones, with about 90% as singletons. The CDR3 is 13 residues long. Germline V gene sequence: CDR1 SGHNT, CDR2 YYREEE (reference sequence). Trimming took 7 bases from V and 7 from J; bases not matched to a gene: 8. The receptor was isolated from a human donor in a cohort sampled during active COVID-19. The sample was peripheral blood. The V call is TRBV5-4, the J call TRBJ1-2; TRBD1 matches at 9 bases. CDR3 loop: CASGNRQGGGYTF. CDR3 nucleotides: TGTGCCAGCGGAAACAGACAGGGGGGTGGCTACACCTTC.